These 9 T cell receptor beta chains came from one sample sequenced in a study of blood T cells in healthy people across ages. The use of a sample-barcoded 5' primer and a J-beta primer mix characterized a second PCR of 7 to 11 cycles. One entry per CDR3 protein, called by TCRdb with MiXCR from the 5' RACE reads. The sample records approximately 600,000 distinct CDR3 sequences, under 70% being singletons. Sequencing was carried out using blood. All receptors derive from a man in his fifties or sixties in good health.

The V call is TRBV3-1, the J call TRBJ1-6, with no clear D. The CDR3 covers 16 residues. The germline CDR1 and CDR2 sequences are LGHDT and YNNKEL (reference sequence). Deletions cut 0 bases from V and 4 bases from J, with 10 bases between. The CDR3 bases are TGTGCCAGCAGCCAAGATCTCGGGAGGTATAATTCACCCCTCCACTTT. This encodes CASSQDLGRYNSPLHF.

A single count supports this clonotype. In DNA form, the CDR3 reads TGCAGCGTTCCCGGGACAGATTGCCAAGAGACCCAGTACTTC. Translation gives CSVPGTDCQETQYF. J is TRBJ2-5 and V is TRBV29-1, with 7 bases identical to TRBD1. The CDR3 is made up of 14 amino acids. V lost 5 bases to trimming and J lost 1 base; unmatched junction nucleotides: 7. Germline assignment: CDR1 SQVTM and CDR2 ANQGSEA.

The CDR3 nucleotides read TGTGCCAGCGGACCTGGACAGGGGGGCTACGAGCAGTACTTC. Protein sequence: CASGPGQGGYEQYF. The chain employs TRBV6-2 or TRBV6-3 and TRBJ2-7; the match to TRBD1 covers 10 bases. Germline CDR1 and CDR2: MNHEY and SVGEGT. This CDR3 is built from 14 residues. V lost 8 bases to trimming and J lost 3 bases; unmatched junction nucleotides: 7.

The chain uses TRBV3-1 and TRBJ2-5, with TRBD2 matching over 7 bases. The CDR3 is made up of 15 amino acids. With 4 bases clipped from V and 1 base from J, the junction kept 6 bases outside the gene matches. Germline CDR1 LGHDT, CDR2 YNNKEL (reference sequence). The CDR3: CASSRARTSQETQYF. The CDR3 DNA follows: TGTGCCAGCAGCCGCGCCCGGACTAGCCAAGAGACCCAGTACTTC.

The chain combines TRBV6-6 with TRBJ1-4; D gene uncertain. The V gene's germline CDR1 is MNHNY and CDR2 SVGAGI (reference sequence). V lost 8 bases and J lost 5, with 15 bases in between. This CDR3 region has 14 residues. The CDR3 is CASAARVKNEKLFF. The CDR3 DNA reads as TGTGCCAGCGCGGCCCGGGTTAAAAATGAAAAACTGTTTTTT.

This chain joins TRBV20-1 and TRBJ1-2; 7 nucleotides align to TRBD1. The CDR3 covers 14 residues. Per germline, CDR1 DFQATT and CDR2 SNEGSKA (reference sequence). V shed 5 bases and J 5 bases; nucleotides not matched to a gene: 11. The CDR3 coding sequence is TGCAGTGCTGTTGGACAGGATGTCTTTTATGGCTACACCTTC. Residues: CSAVGQDVFYGYTF.

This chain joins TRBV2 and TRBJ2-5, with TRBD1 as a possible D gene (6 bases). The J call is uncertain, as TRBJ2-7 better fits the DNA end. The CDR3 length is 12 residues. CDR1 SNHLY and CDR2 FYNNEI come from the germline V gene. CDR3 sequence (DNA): TGTGCCAGCAGGTACAGGGTCTACGAGCAGTACTTC. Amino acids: CASRYRVYEQYF.

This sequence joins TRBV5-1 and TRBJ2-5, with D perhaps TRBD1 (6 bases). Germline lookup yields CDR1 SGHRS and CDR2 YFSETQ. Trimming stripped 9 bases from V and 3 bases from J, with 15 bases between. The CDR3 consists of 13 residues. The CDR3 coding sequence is TGCGCCACCGCGGACAGAGCGGAAGAGACCCAGTACTTC. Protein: CATADRAEETQYF.

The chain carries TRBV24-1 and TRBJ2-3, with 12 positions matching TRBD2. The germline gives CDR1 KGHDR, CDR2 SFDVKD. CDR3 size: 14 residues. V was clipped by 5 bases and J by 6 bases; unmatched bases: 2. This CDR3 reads CATSGTSGADTQYF. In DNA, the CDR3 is TGTGCCACCAGTGGGACTAGCGGGGCGGATACGCAGTATTTT.